Presented here are 22 T cell receptor beta chains from one specimen sequenced in a study of control samples from healthy donors and cancer patients. Only in-frame clones appear in the TCRdb table, and some are missing; sequencing was by immunoSEQ multiplex PCR. The table lists 95,000 to 150,000 clones, approximately 91% of them singletons. Sequencing input: blood. These receptors originate from a woman younger than 30 in good health.

CDR3 in DNA: TGTGCCAGCAGCCCATCAAGGGGCCCCGAAGGTTTCGAGCAGTACTTC. Protein product: CASSPSRGPEGFEQYF. V usage is TRBV7-6 and J usage is TRBJ2-7; tentative D call: TRBD1 (5 bases). V was pared by 5 bases and J by 6 bases, with 23 bases between. This CDR3 comprises 16 residues. Germline V gene sequence: CDR1 SGHVS, CDR2 FNYEAQ. Complete variable domain (other parts from reference TRBV7-6 and TRBJ2-7): GAGVSQSPRYKVTKRGQDVALRCDPISGHVSLYWYRQALGQGPEFLTYFNYEAQQDKSGLPNDRFSAERPEGSISTLTIQRTEQRDSAMYRCASSPSRGPEGFEQYFGPGTRLTVT.

The chain couples TRBV30 to TRBJ2-3; 14 nucleotides align to TRBD2. This CDR3 is built from 14 residues. CDR1 and CDR2 from the germline V gene are GTSNPN and SVGIG (reference sequence). With 4 bases clipped from V and 9 bases from J, the junction kept 6 bases outside the gene matches. In nucleotides, the CDR3 is TGTGCCTGGACCAGGACTAGCGGGAGGACGACGCAGTATTTT. Protein: CAWTRTSGRTTQYF.

The genes are TRBV7-9 and TRBJ2-3; unclear D gene. V lost 8 bases, J lost 1 base, and 7 bases lay in between. This CDR3 has 12 amino acids. The germline V gene encodes CDR1 SEHNR and CDR2 FQNEAQ (reference sequence). The CDR3 protein is CASENRTDTQYF. The CDR3 DNA sequence: TGTGCCAGCGAGAATCGCACAGATACGCAGTATTTT. Full variable domain (remainder filled in from reference TRBV7-9 and TRBJ2-3): DTGVSQNPRHKITKRGQNVTFRCDPISEHNRLYWYRQTLGQGPEFLTYFQNEAQLEKSRLLSDRFSAERPKGSFSTLEIQRTEQGDSAMYLCASENRTDTQYFGPGTRLTVL.

This sequence joins TRBV11-2 and TRBJ1-1; 10 bases line up with TRBD1. Germline CDR1 and CDR2: SGHAT and FQNNGV. The CDR3 extends over 16 amino acids. Trimming removed 4 bases from V and 3 bases from J; junction bases left unmatched: 8. CDR3 DNA sequence: TGTGCCAGCAGCTATCACCCCGGGACAGGGGACACTGAAGCTTTCTTT. It codes for CASSYHPGTGDTEAFF.

The chain recombines TRBV2 with TRBJ1-1; 7 bases match TRBD1. This CDR3 has 13 residues. Germline V gene data show CDR1 as SNHLY and CDR2 as FYNNEI. The trim removed 6 bases at V and 4 bases at J, leaving 5 bases unmatched. The CDR3 sequence: CASRTGTVTEAFF. The CDR3 DNA follows: TGTGCCAGCAGGACCGGGACAGTCACTGAAGCTTTCTTT.

This rearrangement joins TRBV27 to TRBJ1-6; D remains ambiguous. In germline, CDR1 is MNHEY, CDR2 SMNVEV (reference sequence). The CDR3 spans 14 residues. Trimming cost V 3 bases and J 4 bases, with 7 bases left between them. CDR3 sequence reads: CASSLAGYNSPLHF. In nucleotides, the CDR3 is TGTGCCAGCAGTTTGGCAGGTTATAATTCACCCCTCCACTTT.

This chain uses TRBV4-3 with TRBJ2-1, with 10 nucleotides matching TRBD2. The CDR3 loop spans 16 amino acids. CDR1 and CDR2 (germline): LGHNA, YSLEER. The junction had 5 bases not matched to a gene; V was cut back by 4 bases and J by 2 bases. The CDR3 nucleotides are TGCGCCAGCAGCCTAATAGCGGGAGGACCCTACAATGAGCAGTTCTTC. It encodes CASSLIAGGPYNEQFF.

The chain links TRBV19 to TRBJ1-5, with 12 bases that match TRBD1. The CDR3 loop spans 16 amino acids. CDR1 LNHDA and CDR2 SQIVND come from the germline V gene (reference sequence). Losses at the gene ends were 3 bases for V and 3 bases for J; bases not matched to a gene: 3. The CDR3 DNA follows: TGTGCCAGTAGTATGGGGACAGGGGGCTACAATCAGCCCCAGCATTTT. Protein sequence: CASSMGTGGYNQPQHF.

The chain couples TRBV7-2 to TRBJ1-5; no clear D gene. Between the trimmed V and J ends, which lost 2 bases and 0 bases, there was a span of 8 bases. Germline V lookup: CDR1 SGHTA, CDR2 FQGNSA. The CDR3 runs 15 residues. The CDR3 reads CASSLRVGSNQPQHF. The CDR3 DNA reads TGTGCCAGCAGCTTAAGGGTGGGTAGCAATCAGCCCCAGCATTTT.

Only one count was recorded for this clone. The chain links TRBV5-1 to TRBJ2-2; D call uncertain. V dropped 4 bases and J dropped 0 bases, with 13 bases sitting between them. Germline V gene data show CDR1 as SGHRS and CDR2 as YFSETQ. CDR3 length: 16 residues. The CDR3 DNA reads TGCGCCAGCAGCCTCCAAGTACTGTCGAACACCGGGGAGCTGTTTTTT. Its translation is CASSLQVLSNTGELFF.

The chain carries TRBV18 and TRBJ2-1; no clear D. There are 14 residues in the CDR3. The germline V gene has CDR1 KGHSH and CDR2 LQKENI. Trimming cost V 0 bases and J 6 bases, with 9 bases left between them. CDR3 protein: CASSPPQQRNEQFF. The CDR3 bases are TGTGCCAGCTCACCACCGCAGCAGCGCAATGAGCAGTTCTTC.

V and J are TRBV5-1 and TRBJ2-7; D is uncertain. The V and J ends lost 0 bases and 5 bases respectively, with 12 bases between them. The CDR3 length is 14 residues. The germline gives CDR1 SGHRS, CDR2 YFSETQ. The CDR3 region has the DNA TGCGCCAGCAGCTTGGGGCAGGTCGTCGACGAGCAGTACTTC. Translation: CASSLGQVVDEQYF.

The chain joins TRBV4-3 to TRBJ2-3, with 7 positions matching TRBD1. Germline trimming cut 4 bases from V and 5 bases from J; bases unmatched to any gene: 9. CDR1 is LGHNA, CDR2 YSLEER, per germline. CDR3 length equals 15 residues. The CDR3 reads CASSRHGTVLDTQYF. The CDR3 region has the DNA TGCGCCAGCAGCCGCCACGGGACAGTATTAGATACGCAGTATTTT.

The chain uses TRBV28 and TRBJ1-6, with a tentative D call TRBD1 (5 bases). Deletions cut 7 bases from V and 7 bases from J, with 11 bases between. The CDR3 consists of 13 residues. Germline CDR1 reads MDHEN; CDR2 reads SYDVKM. The CDR3 DNA sequence: TGTGCCAGCAAGGATGGGGGGAATTCACCCCTCCACTTT. Translated: CASKDGGNSPLHF.

The J gene is TRBJ1-2, the V gene TRBV7-9; 10 positions agree with TRBD1. The V and J ends lost 5 bases and 3 bases, in that order; junction bases with no gene match: 6. The germline gives CDR1 SEHNR, CDR2 FQNEAQ (reference sequence). The CDR3 is 15 residues long. The CDR3 sequence: CASSDPGQGYYGYTF. The CDR3 coding sequence is TGTGCCAGCAGCGATCCGGGACAGGGGTACTATGGCTACACCTTC.

This rearrangement joins TRBV7-3 to TRBJ2-3; D uncertain. V lost 5 bases, J lost 5 bases, and 11 bases lay in between. The CDR3 consists of 13 residues. The V gene's germline CDR1 is SGHTA and CDR2 FQGTGA. CDR3 nucleotide sequence: TGTGCCAGCAGCCTGAGATTCCAAGATACGCAGTATTTT. Its protein is CASSLRFQDTQYF. The variable domain in full, completed from reference TRBV7-3 and TRBJ2-3, reads GAGVSQTPSNKVTEKGKYVELRCDPISGHTALYWYRQSLGQGPEFLIYFQGTGAADDSGLPNDRFFAVRPEGSVSTLKIQRTERGDSAVYLCASSLRFQDTQYFGPGTRLTVL.

The genes are TRBV7-8 and TRBJ2-7; D unresolved. The CDR3 runs 12 residues. Deletions cut 4 bases from V and 2 bases from J, with 6 bases between. Germline lookup yields CDR1 SGHVS and CDR2 FQNEAQ. The DNA for the CDR3 is TGTGCCAGCAGCTACCATACCTACGAGCAGTACTTC. Translating it yields CASSYHTYEQYF.

The chain combines TRBV9 with TRBJ2-2; D is unclear. The V gene lost 0 bases and the J gene lost 0 bases, with 9 bases spanning the gap. The CDR3 has 16 amino acids. The germline gives CDR1 SGDLS, CDR2 YYNGEE. CDR3: CASSVVPNANTGELFF. CDR3 DNA sequence: TGTGCCAGCAGCGTAGTCCCAAACGCGAACACCGGGGAGCTGTTTTTT.

Turning to this clone: Different DNA sequences within this sample yield the same CDR3. The V and J genes are TRBV6-2 or TRBV6-3 and TRBJ1-2; D is unresolved. The germline CDR1 and CDR2 sequences are MNHEY and SVGEGT. This CDR3 comprises 13 residues. Trimming took off 3 bases at V and 3 bases at J, with 8 bases between the two ends. This CDR3 reads CASSYKGDYGYTF. The CDR3 coding sequence is TGTGCCAGCAGTTATAAAGGAGACTATGGCTACACCTTC.

V usage is TRBV27 and J usage is TRBJ2-7, with 8 bases matching TRBD2. V trimming: 2 bases; J trimming: 3 bases; junction bases outside the gene matches: 6. The CDR3 is made up of 15 amino acids. Germline V lookup: CDR1 MNHEY, CDR2 SMNVEV (reference sequence). DNA of the CDR3: TGTGCCAGCAGTTTAGGTAGCGGGATTGGCTACGAGCAGTACTTC. It codes for CASSLGSGIGYEQYF.

This sequence joins TRBV3-1 (or the pseudogene TRBV3-2) and TRBJ1-2; TRBD1 matches at 7 bases. V dropped 2 bases and J dropped 6; count of bases not matched to a gene: 6. CDR1 and CDR2 from the germline V gene are LGHDT and YNNKEL (reference sequence). CDR3 length: 14 residues. The CDR3 reads CASSQSTGAHGYTF. The CDR3 bases are TGTGCCAGCAGCCAATCAACAGGGGCGCATGGCTACACCTTC.

The gene calls are TRBV27 and TRBJ2-7; D uncertain. Trimming shortened V by 5 bases and J by 7 bases, and 18 bases separated the two germline ends. CDR1 is MNHEY and CDR2 is SMNVEV in the germline V gene (reference sequence). The length of the CDR3 is 14 residues. The CDR3 DNA is TGTGCCAGCAGTCACCTCGACGGATCTACGGAGCAGTACTTC. It codes for CASSHLDGSTEQYF.